The clone carrying this TCR beta chain was counted only a few times. Its antigen remains unknown. This specimen comes from a study of vaccination and CD4 T cells after COVID-19. Background on the study: Nasal swab PCR had detected SARS-CoV-2 in convalescent patients, nine mild and one severe. Post-diagnosis, post-COVID samples were collected after a median around 97 days, ranging 35 to 161.

This CDR3 is 13 amino acids long. Germline V CDR1 and CDR2: SNHLY, FYNNEI. V shed 8 bases, J shed 3 bases, and the junction held 6 bases outside the gene matches. Researchers used the Oncomine TCR Beta short-read assay to sequence DNA from cultured CD4+ T cells. TCRdb analysed the PCR reads with MiXCR anew, one entry per CDR3 protein. The data contain under 20,000 distinct CDR3 sequences, 67% of them singletons. Treatment meaning: roughly 10-day PBMC culture with coronavirus spike peptide pools or control peptides (ViraFEST assay). Peptide pools at roughly 11 ug/ml stimulated about 1.8 million PBMCs per well with about 9.1 IU/ml IL-2.

The TCR was taken from a human donor who had recovered from COVID-19. The chain combines TRBV2 with TRBJ1-2; 7 bases are a match to TRBD1. The sample taken for sequencing was CD4+ T cells from blood, cultured in vitro. In DNA, the CDR3 is TGTGCCAGCCTTTCAGACAGGGACTATGGCTACACCTTC. Residues: CASLSDRDYGYTF.